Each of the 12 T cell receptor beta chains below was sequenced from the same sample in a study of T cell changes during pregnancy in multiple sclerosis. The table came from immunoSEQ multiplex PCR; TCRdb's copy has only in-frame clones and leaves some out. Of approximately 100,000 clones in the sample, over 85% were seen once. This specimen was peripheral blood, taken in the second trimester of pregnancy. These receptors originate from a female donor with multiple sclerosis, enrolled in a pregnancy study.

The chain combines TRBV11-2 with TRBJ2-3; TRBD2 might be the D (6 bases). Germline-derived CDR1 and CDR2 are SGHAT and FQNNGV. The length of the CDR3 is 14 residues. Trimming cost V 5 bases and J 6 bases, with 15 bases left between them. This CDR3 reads CASSLGTLQDTQYF. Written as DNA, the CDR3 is TGTGCCAGCAGCCTAGGGACTCTTCAGGATACGCAGTATTTT.

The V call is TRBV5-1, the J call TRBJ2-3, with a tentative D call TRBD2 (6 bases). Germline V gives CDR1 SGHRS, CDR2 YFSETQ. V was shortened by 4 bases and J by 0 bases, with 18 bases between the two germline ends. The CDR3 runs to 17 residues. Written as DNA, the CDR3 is TGCGCCAGCAGCAGGGGACCCCTAGCGTCCAGCACAGATACGCAGTATTTT. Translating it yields CASSRGPLASSTDTQYF.

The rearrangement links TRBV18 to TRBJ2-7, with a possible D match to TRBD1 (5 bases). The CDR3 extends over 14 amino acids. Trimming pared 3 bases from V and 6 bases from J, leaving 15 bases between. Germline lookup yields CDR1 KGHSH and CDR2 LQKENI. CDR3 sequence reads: CASSPSFATAEQYF. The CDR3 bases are TGTGCCAGCTCACCCAGCTTTGCGACAGCCGAGCAGTACTTC.

The CDR3 here is CASSPEWYGYTF. The CDR3 nucleotides are TGTGCCAGCAGCCCAGAATGGTATGGCTACACCTTC. V gene TRBV2 combines with J gene TRBJ1-2; D is unclear. The CDR3 has 12 amino acids. Trimming removed 6 bases at V and 5 bases at J, with 10 bases between. From germline, CDR1 is SNHLY and CDR2 FYNNEI.

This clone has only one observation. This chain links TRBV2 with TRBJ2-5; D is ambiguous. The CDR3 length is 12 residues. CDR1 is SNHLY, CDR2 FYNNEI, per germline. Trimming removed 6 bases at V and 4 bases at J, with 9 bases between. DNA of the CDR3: TGTGCCAGCAGCGACTCGCTAGAGACCCAGTACTTC. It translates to CASSDSLETQYF.

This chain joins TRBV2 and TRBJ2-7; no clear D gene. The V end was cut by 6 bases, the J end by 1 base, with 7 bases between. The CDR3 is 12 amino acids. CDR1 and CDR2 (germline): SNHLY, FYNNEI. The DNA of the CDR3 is TGTGCCAGCAGGTATCAGTCCTACGAGCAGTACTTC. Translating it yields CASRYQSYEQYF.

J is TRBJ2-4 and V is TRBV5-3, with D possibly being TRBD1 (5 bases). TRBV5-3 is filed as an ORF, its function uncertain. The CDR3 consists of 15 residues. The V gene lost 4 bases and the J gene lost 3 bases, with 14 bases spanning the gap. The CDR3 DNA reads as TGTGCCAGAAGCCCAAGGGGTGTTGGCAAAAACATTCAGTACTTC. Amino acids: CARSPRGVGKNIQYF.

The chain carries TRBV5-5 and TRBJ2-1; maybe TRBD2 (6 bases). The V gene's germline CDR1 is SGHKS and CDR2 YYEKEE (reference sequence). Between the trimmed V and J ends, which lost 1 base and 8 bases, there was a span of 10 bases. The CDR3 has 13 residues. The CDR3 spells CASSLNWGDEQFF. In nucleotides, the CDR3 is TGTGCCAGCAGCTTGAATTGGGGGGATGAGCAGTTCTTC.

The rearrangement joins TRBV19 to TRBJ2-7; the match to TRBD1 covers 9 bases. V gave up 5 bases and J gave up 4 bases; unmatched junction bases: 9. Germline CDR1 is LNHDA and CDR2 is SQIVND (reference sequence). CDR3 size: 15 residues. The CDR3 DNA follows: TGTGCCAGTAGTGGAGTTCGGACAGGGGATTACGAGCAGTACTTC. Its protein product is CASSGVRTGDYEQYF.

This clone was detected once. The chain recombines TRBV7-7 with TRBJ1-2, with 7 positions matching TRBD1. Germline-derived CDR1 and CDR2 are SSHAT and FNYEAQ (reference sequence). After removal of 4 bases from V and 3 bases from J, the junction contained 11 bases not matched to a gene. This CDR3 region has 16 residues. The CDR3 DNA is TGTGCCAGCAGCTCCTCGACAGGGAGTAAGGACTATGGCTACACCTTC. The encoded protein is CASSSSTGSKDYGYTF.

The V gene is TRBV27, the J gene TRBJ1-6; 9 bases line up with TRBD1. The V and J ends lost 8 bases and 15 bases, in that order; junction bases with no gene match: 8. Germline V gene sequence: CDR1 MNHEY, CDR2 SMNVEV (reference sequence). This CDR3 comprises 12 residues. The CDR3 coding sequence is TGTGCCAGCCGGGACAGGGCAGGGAGCCTCCACTTT. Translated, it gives CASRDRAGSLHF.

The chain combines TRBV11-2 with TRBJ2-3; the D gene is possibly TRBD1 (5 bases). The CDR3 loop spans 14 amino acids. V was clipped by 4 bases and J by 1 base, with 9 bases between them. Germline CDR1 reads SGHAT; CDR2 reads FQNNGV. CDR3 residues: CASSSDTGTDTQYF. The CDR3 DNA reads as TGTGCCAGCAGCTCGGACACCGGCACAGATACGCAGTATTTT.